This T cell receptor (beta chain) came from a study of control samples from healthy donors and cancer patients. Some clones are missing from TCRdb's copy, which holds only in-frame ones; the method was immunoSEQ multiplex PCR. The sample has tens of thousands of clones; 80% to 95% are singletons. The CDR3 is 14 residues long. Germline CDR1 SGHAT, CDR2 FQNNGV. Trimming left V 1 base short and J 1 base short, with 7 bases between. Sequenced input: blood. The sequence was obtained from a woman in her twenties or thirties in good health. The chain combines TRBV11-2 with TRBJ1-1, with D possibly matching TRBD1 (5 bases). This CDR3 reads CASSLVGTNTEAFF. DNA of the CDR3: TGTGCCAGCAGCTTAGTAGGGACGAACACTGAAGCTTTCTTT.